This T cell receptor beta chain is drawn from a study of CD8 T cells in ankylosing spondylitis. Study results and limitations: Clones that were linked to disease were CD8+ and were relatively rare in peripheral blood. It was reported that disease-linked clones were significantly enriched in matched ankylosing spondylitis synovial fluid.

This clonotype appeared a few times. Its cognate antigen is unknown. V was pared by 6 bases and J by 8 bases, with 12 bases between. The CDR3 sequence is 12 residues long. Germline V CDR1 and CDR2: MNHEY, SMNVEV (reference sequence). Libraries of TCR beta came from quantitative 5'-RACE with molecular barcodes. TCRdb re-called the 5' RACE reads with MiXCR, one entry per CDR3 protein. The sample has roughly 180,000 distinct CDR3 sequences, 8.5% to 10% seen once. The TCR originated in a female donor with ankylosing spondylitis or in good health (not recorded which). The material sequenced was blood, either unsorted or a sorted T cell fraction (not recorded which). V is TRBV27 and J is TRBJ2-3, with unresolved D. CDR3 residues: CASSPFYGTQYF. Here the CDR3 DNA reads TGTGCCAGCAGCCCCTTTTATGGTACGCAGTATTTT.